This T cell receptor (beta chain) was identified during a study of CD8 T cells in ankylosing spondylitis. The study, taken as a whole, reports: Characteristic, it appeared, of ankylosing spondylitis blood was a TCR beta motif of about eight highly homologous variants.

On this clonotype itself: The target antigen is unknown.

There are 16 residues in the CDR3. Per the germline V gene, CDR1 is SGHVS and CDR2 is FNYEAQ. With V trimmed by 0 bases and J by 1 base, 5 bases remained unmatched. From the 5' RACE reads, TCRdb called clonotypes with MiXCR, one entry per CDR3 protein. The table has 800,000 to 900,000 distinct CDR3 sequences, approximately 12% seen once. Sequenced: blood, either unsorted or a sorted T cell fraction (not recorded which). The chain uses TRBV7-6 and TRBJ1-1; 7 bases are a match to TRBD1. This clonotype was obtained from a male donor with ankylosing spondylitis. CDR3 nucleotide sequence: TGTGCCAGCAGCTTAGCAGGGGGCGTGAGGAACACTGAAGCTTTCTTT. This translates into CASSLAGGVRNTEAFF.